This record looks at one TCR beta chain sequence and its context. Its specificity is not known. The CDR3 has 18 amino acids. Synthesis of TCR beta cDNA relied on 5'RACE template switching carrying UMIs. TCRdb reprocessed the 5' RACE reads and keeps a single row for each CDR3 protein, giving no DNA. There are about 460,000 distinct CDR3 sequences in the sample, with about 1.5% held by the top ten. The data are from a study of T cells expressing NK-cell markers. On the study more broadly: Sorted CD3+CD56-NKG2C+, CD3+CD56+NKG2C- and CD3+CD56+NKG2C+ T cells were the source of the TCR beta repertoires.

General observations from the study: Also leading the CD3+CD56-NKG2C+ fraction in a few donors were these clonotypes. In more than five donors, dominant CD3+CD56+NKG2C+ clones formed about 1.0-7.5% of CD8+ cells.

V gene TRBV12-3 or TRBV12-4 combines with J gene TRBJ2-3; without DNA, the TCRdb call of TRBD2 cannot be checked. Material: blood T cells: a sorted CD56 or NKG2C T cell subset, CD4+ or CD8+ T cells, or bulk PBMC T cells (not recorded which). The clonotype originates from a woman in her 50s in good health. This CDR3 reads CASSPTRRLAGLTDTQYF.